These 22 T cell receptor beta chains originate from one sample sequenced in a study of Ad26.COV2.S vaccination and SARS-CoV-2 variants. Sequenced by immunoSEQ multiplex PCR; TCRdb stores in-frame clones only, minus some. The table has some 480,000 clones, about 83% seen once. The treatment: 15 to 20 received Ad26.COV2.S at low or high dose, single or two shots; about 5 received placebo; per-sample allocation not given. It was on day 63 after the first vaccine or placebo injection that samples were taken. The sequencing here drew on peripheral blood, taken in a trial of Ad26.COV2.S vaccine versus placebo. These TCRs come from a person aged 18 to 65 who received the Ad26.COV2.S COVID-19 vaccine or a placebo.

V usage is TRBV6-5 and J usage is TRBJ2-7, with D perhaps matching TRBD1 (6 bases). The germline gives CDR1 MNHEY, CDR2 SVGAGI. V lost 5 bases to trimming and J lost 3 bases, with 11 bases between them. This CDR3 is built from 13 residues. CDR3: CASSRYRVYEQYF. In DNA form, the CDR3 reads TGTGCCAGCAGTCGCTACAGGGTCTACGAGCAGTACTTC.

This clone appeared once. This sequence joins TRBV28 and TRBJ1-5; D is ambiguous. CDR1 is MDHEN and CDR2 is SYDVKM in the germline V gene. The V gene lost 3 bases and the J gene lost 6 bases, with 15 bases spanning the gap. CDR3 length equals 15 residues. CDR3 sequence reads: CASSFGPIRGQPQHF. The CDR3 bases are TGTGCCAGCAGTTTTGGGCCGATCCGGGGTCAGCCCCAGCATTTT.

CDR3 bases: TGTGCCAGCGTTTACGAGACCCAGTACTTC. Protein product: CASVYETQYF. V is TRBV2 and J is TRBJ2-5, with no clear D. The CDR3 has 10 amino acids. Deletions cut 8 bases from V and 5 bases from J, with 6 bases between. The germline CDR1 and CDR2 sequences are SNHLY and FYNNEI. Full variable domain (outside the CDR3, taken from reference TRBV2 and TRBJ2-5): EPEVTQTPSHQVTQMGQEVILRCVPISNHLYFYWYRQILGQKVEFLVSFYNNEISEKSEIFDDQFSVERPDGSNFTLKIRSTKLEDSAMYFCASVYETQYFGPGTRLLVL.

The rearrangement uses TRBV6-5 and TRBJ2-5, with TRBD2 matching 8 bases. Germline V gives CDR1 MNHEY, CDR2 SVGAGI. The V and J ends lost 8 bases and 4 bases, in that order; junction bases with no gene match: 6. There are 13 residues in the CDR3. CDR3 nucleotide sequence: TGTGCCAGCGGGGCGGGAGGCGGAGAGACCCAGTACTTC. This gives the protein CASGAGGGETQYF.

The chain has TRBV7-6 and TRBJ2-1, with 16 bases aligning to TRBD2. CDR1 and CDR2 from the germline V gene are SGHVS and FNYEAQ. V lost 4 bases, J lost 5 bases, and 11 bases stayed unmatched. This CDR3 is 19 amino acids long. CDR3 nucleotides: TGTGCCAGCAGCTACTTCCCCGGGACTAGCGGGAGGGTTGACAATGAGCAGTTCTTC. Residues: CASSYFPGTSGRVDNEQFF. Drawing the rest from reference TRBV7-6 and TRBJ2-1, the complete variable domain is GAGVSQSPRYKVTKRGQDVALRCDPISGHVSLYWYRQALGQGPEFLTYFNYEAQQDKSGLPNDRFSAERPEGSISTLTIQRTEQRDSAMYRCASSYFPGTSGRVDNEQFFGPGTRLTVL.

Worth noting for this clone: One end of the junction does not line up with germline, which may come from a read error. The rearrangement links TRBV6-2 or TRBV6-3 to TRBJ2-1; D uncertain. This CDR3 is built from 11 residues. Per the germline V gene, CDR1 is MNHEY and CDR2 is SVGEGT. Here the CDR3 DNA reads TGTGCCAGCAGCTCCAACAATGAGCAGTTCTTC. As protein: CASSSNNEQFF.

The rearrangement links TRBV7-2 to TRBJ1-5; D might be TRBD1 (5 bases). The CDR3 is 15 residues long. Trimming shortened V by 0 bases and J by 3 bases, and 9 bases separated the two germline ends. Looked up from germline, CDR1 is SGHTA and CDR2 is FQGNSA. CDR3 nucleotides: TGTGCCAGCAGCTTAGCCGACAGAATCAATCAGCCCCAGCATTTT. Amino acids: CASSLADRINQPQHF.

The chain couples TRBV21-1 to TRBJ2-1; the table's D call TRBD2 went unverified against the DNA. TRBV21-1 is a pseudogene. This CDR3 has 19 amino acids. Here the CDR3 reads CASSKLGQSGVGSYNEQFF. In DNA form, the CDR3 reads TGTGCCAGCAGCAAATTGGGTCAGAGTGGAGTAGGCTCTTACAATGAGCAGTTCTTC.

This clone appeared a few times. The V and J genes are TRBV7-9 and TRBJ1-1, with a weak D call TRBD1 (6 bases). CDR1 is SEHNR, CDR2 FQNEAQ, per germline (reference sequence). The CDR3 runs to 14 residues. V was trimmed by 5 bases and J by 6 bases, leaving 16 bases between them. The CDR3 here is CASSHLTGIPEAFF. CDR3 bases: TGTGCCAGCAGCCATCTTACAGGGATCCCTGAAGCTTTCTTT.

V usage is TRBV19 and J usage is TRBJ1-2, with D maybe TRBD1 (5 bases). Trimming removed 3 bases from V and 10 bases from J, with 15 bases in between. Germline loops: CDR1 LNHDA, CDR2 SQIVND (reference sequence). CDR3 size: 13 residues. This CDR3 reads CASSIGQGLFYTF. In nucleotides, the CDR3 is TGTGCCAGTAGTATTGGTCAGGGCCTATTCTACACCTTC.

Regarding this clone: At the DNA level, this CDR3 is encoded by other sequences in the same sample as well. The chain recombines TRBV19 with TRBJ2-6, with D hard to call. CDR1 LNHDA and CDR2 SQIVND come from the germline V gene (reference sequence). The CDR3 covers 13 residues. The V gene lost 3 bases and the J gene lost 0 bases, with 0 bases spanning the gap. DNA of the CDR3: TGTGCCAGTAGTATCTCTGGGGCCAACGTCCTGACTTTC. Encoded protein: CASSISGANVLTF.

The V call is TRBV6-5, the J call TRBJ2-7, with D possibly TRBD2 on 5 matching bases. The V and J ends lost 8 bases and 2 bases respectively, with 19 bases between them. In germline, CDR1 is MNHEY, CDR2 SVGAGI. The CDR3 spans 15 residues. CDR3 residues: CASAMAGANAYEQYF. In DNA form, the CDR3 reads TGTGCCAGCGCCATGGCGGGCGCTAACGCCTACGAGCAGTACTTC.

As to this clone: The same CDR3 is also encoded by other DNA sequences in this sample. The gene calls are TRBV18 and TRBJ2-3; D is uncertain. The CDR3 contains 14 residues. V lost 0 bases and J 4 bases, leaving 8 bases between the germline ends. Germline V lookup: CDR1 KGHSH, CDR2 LQKENI. The CDR3 nucleotides are TGTGCCAGCTCACCACCGGGCGGTCCAGATACGCAGTATTTT. Protein product: CASSPPGGPDTQYF.

The rearrangement links TRBV29-1 to TRBJ2-3; no reliable D call. This CDR3 has 12 residues. In germline, CDR1 is SQVTM, CDR2 ANQGSEA. V was clipped by 1 base and J by 11 bases, with 13 bases between them. The chain's CDR3 is CSVEVAVFGQYF. CDR3 in DNA: TGCAGCGTTGAAGTGGCGGTTTTTGGGCAGTATTTT.

The chain carries TRBV3-1 (or the pseudogene TRBV3-2) and TRBJ2-1, with 12 bases matching TRBD2. The CDR3 contains 19 residues. Germline V gives CDR1 LGHDT, CDR2 YNNKEL (reference sequence). The V and J ends lost 1 base and 7 bases, in that order; junction bases with no gene match: 14. CDR3 DNA: TGTGCCAGCAGCCAAGCCCTACTACTGACTAGCGGGAGAAGAAATGAGCAGTTCTTC. Its translation is CASSQALLLTSGRRNEQFF.

J is TRBJ2-2 and V is TRBV7-9, with D unresolved. Germline loops: CDR1 SEHNR, CDR2 FQNEAQ (reference sequence). The CDR3 sequence is 13 residues long. The V gene lost 0 bases and the J gene lost 4 bases, with 3 bases spanning the gap. The CDR3: CASSLALTGELFF. For the CDR3, the DNA is TGTGCCAGCAGCTTAGCGCTCACCGGGGAGCTGTTTTTT.

This clone has just a few counts. The V gene is TRBV7-8, the J gene TRBJ2-7; 11 bases align to TRBD2. V was pared by 6 bases and J by 3 bases, with 4 bases of the junction left unmatched. The CDR3 sequence is 14 residues long. Germline V gene sequence: CDR1 SGHVS, CDR2 FQNEAQ. CDR3 coding DNA: TGTGCCAGCAGTTATAGCGGGAGGGTCTACGAGCAGTACTTC. Its translation is CASSYSGRVYEQYF.

The chain uses TRBV19 and TRBJ1-3, with no clear D. CDR1 and CDR2 from the germline V gene are LNHDA and SQIVND (reference sequence). The CDR3 extends over 16 amino acids. V dropped 2 bases and J dropped 0 bases, with 11 bases sitting between them. CDR3 sequence (DNA): TGTGCCAGTAGTATAAGAGACATTGACTCTGGAAACACCATATATTTT. This gives the protein CASSIRDIDSGNTIYF.

This chain uses TRBV15 with TRBJ2-5; 9 bases are shared with TRBD1. V lost 3 bases and J lost 5; bases outside the gene matches: 4. Germline CDR1 and CDR2: LNHNV and YYDKDF (reference sequence). The CDR3 consists of 14 residues. The chain's CDR3 is CATSRGTGLETQYF. For the CDR3, the DNA is TGTGCCACCAGCAGGGGGACAGGGTTGGAGACCCAGTACTTC.

This sequence joins TRBV7-3 and TRBJ1-1; a possible D gene is TRBD1 (5 bases). The V end lost 2 bases, the J end lost 1 base, and 11 bases lay between the germline ends. This CDR3 is 15 amino acids long. Germline V gives CDR1 SGHTA, CDR2 FQGTGA. The CDR3 here is CASSLSGVTNTEAFF. CDR3 bases: TGTGCCAGCAGCTTATCGGGGGTGACGAACACTGAAGCTTTCTTT.

The chain recombines TRBV19 with TRBJ2-3; D possibly matches TRBD1 or TRBD2 (6 bases each). CDR1 is LNHDA, CDR2 SQIVND, per germline (reference sequence). This CDR3 region has 18 residues. V was trimmed by 8 bases and J by 0 bases, leaving 24 bases between them. CDR3 bases: TGTGCCAGTCGCAGAAGGCATGGGGGCGGGACGAGCACAGATACGCAGTATTTT. Translation: CASRRRHGGGTSTDTQYF. Complete variable domain (other parts from reference TRBV19 and TRBJ2-3): DGGITQSPKYLFRKEGQNVTLSCEQNLNHDAMYWYRQDPGQGLRLIYYSQIVNDFQKGDIAEGYSVSREKKESFPLTVTSAQKNPTAFYLCASRRRHGGGTSTDTQYFGPGTRLTVL.

This chain connects TRBV7-2 to TRBJ2-5; D tentatively fits TRBD1 or TRBD2 (5 bases each). CDR1 is SGHTA, CDR2 FQGNSA, per germline. The CDR3 consists of 15 residues. The V gene lost 2 bases and the J gene lost 5 bases, with 15 bases spanning the gap. The CDR3 here is CASSLQGRTGETQYF. The CDR3 DNA sequence: TGTGCCAGCAGCTTACAGGGACGGACTGGGGAGACCCAGTACTTC.